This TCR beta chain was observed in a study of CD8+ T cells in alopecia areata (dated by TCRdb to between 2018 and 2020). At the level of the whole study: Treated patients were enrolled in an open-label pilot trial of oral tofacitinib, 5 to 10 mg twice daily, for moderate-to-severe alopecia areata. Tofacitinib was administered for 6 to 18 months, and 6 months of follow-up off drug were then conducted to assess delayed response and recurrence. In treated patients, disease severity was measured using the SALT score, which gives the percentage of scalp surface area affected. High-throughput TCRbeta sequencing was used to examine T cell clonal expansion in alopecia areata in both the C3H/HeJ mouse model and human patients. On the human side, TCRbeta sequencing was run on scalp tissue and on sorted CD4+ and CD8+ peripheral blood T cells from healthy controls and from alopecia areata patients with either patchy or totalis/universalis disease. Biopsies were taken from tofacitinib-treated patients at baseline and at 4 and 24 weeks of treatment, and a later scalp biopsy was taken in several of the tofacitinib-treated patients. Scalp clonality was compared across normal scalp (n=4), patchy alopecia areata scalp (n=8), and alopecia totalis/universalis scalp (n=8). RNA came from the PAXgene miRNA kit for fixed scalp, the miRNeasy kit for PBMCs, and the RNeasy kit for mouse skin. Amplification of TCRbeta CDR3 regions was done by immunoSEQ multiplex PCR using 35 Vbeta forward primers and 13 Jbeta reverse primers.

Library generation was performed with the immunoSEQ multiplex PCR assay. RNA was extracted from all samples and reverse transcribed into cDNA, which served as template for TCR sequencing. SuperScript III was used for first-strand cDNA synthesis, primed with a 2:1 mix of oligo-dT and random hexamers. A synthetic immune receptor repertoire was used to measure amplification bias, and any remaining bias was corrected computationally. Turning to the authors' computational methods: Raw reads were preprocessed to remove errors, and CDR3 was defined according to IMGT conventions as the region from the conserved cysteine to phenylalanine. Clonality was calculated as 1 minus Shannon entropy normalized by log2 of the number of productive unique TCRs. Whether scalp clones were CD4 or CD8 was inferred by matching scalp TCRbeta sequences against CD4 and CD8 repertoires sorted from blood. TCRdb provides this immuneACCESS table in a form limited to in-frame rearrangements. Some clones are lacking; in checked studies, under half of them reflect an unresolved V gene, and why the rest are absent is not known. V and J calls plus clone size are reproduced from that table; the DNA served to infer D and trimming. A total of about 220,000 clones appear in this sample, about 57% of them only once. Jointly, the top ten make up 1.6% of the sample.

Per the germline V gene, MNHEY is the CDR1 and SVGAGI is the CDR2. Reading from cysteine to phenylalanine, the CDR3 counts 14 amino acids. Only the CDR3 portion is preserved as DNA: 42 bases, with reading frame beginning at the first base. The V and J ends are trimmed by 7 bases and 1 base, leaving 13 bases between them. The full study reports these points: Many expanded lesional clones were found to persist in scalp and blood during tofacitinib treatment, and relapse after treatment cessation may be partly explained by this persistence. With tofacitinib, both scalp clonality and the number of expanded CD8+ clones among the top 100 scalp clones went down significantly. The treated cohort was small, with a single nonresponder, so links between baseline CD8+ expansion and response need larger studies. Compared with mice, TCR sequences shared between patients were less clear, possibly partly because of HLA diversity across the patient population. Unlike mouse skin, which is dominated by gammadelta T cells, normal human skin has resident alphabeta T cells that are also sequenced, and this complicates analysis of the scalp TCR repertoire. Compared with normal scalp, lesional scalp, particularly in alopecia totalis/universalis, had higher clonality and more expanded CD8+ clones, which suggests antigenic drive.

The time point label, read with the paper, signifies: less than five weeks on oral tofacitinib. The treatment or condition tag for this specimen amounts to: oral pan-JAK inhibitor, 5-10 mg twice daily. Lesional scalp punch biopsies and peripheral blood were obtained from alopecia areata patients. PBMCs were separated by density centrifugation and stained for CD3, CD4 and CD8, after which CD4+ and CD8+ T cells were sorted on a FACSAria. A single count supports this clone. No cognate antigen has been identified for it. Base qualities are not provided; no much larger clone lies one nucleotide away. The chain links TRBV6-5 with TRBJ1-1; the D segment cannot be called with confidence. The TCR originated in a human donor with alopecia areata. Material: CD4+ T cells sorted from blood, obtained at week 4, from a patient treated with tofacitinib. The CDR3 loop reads CASKMGSKNTEAFF. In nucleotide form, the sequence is TGTGCCAGCAAAATGGGGTCAAAGAACACTGAAGCTTTCTTT.